These T cell receptor beta chains were read from a single sample in a study of T cells in Graves' hyperthyroidism and ophthalmopathy. TCRdb independently ran MiXCR on the multiplex PCR reads; one entry per CDR3 protein. The table lists about 400,000 distinct CDR3 sequences, 11% to 15% of them singletons. Material for sequencing was blood. These receptors were collected from a man aged 50 to 59 with Graves' ophthalmopathy. The CDR3 runs from the conserved cysteine through the conserved F or W.

CDR3 protein: CASSLAGRYNEQFF
V gene: TRBV7-6

CDR3 protein: CAWSGRRRDNRGKLFF
V gene: TRBV30

CDR3 protein: CASSFPADTQYF
V gene: TRBV5-1

CDR3 protein: CASSLDGNTIYF
V gene: TRBV5-1

CDR3 protein: CASSIVGGPLLNEQFF
V gene: TRBV19

CDR3 protein: CSVVPGGMYNEQFF
V gene: TRBV29-1

CDR3 protein: CAWRAGTGGSEQYF
V gene: TRBV30

CDR3 protein: CASRLRQGLSNTGELFF
V gene: TRBV19

CDR3 protein: CASSPRQGVDGYTF
V gene: TRBV5-1

CDR3 protein: CASSLDSVEQYF
V gene: TRBV11-1

CDR3 protein: CASSQVGGQGDSPLHF
V gene: TRBV3-1

CDR3 protein: CASSSRVSGNTIYF
V gene: TRBV11-2

CDR3 protein: CASSPTYYEQYF
V gene: TRBV27

CDR3 protein: CASSRDTTNYGYTF
V gene: TRBV18

CDR3 protein: CASSLVPDRSTEAFF
V gene: TRBV7-9

CDR3 protein: CASSIEGALNTEAFF
V gene: TRBV19

CDR3 protein: CAWSVLGGSTEAFF
V gene: TRBV30

CDR3 protein: CASSQSTGVTEAFF
V gene: TRBV3-1

CDR3 protein: CSARTGTGLRETQYF
V gene: TRBV20-1

CDR3 protein: CASSVGGALADTQYF
V gene: TRBV25-1

CDR3 protein: CASKGQGGSEQFF
V gene: TRBV6-1

CDR3 protein: CASSPYGSTDTQYF
V gene: TRBV18

CDR3 protein: CASKSSGNPQYEQYF
V gene: TRBV27